The 32 T cell receptor beta chains below all came from one sample that was sequenced in a study of a mutant IDH1 vaccine in newly diagnosed glioma (dated by TCRdb to the early 2020s). The meaning of the sample's time point label: week 47, end of study. Every vaccine dose consisted of 300 ug of a 20-mer mutant IDH1 peptide in Montanide, administered subcutaneously together with topical imiquimod. These receptors are not linked to any known antigen. Library method: the immunoSEQ multiplex PCR assay. This immuneACCESS table, as held by TCRdb, lists in-frame sequences with V and J called but not all clones. Of the missing ones, under half trace to an unresolved V gene in checked studies; the others have no known cause. Recorded for this sample are 50,000 to 65,000 clones; about 61% of them occurred a single time. The biggest ten clones account for under 5.5% of the sample. The specimen was peripheral blood mononuclear cells (PBMCs), collected from a glioma patient whose treatment included an IDH1 peptide vaccine. All receptors come from a man aged 35-49 years with glioma. Some clones in this sample may be carry-over from other donors' samples.

The rearrangement uses TRBV5-4 and TRBJ1-3; no definite D call. V was pared by 2 bases and J by 3 bases, with 6 bases between. Germline V CDR1 and CDR2: SGHNT, YYREEE (reference sequence). The CDR3 totals 13 residues. The CDR3 loop is CASSFDRGNTIYF. The CDR3 region has the DNA TGTGCCAGCAGCTTCGATCGTGGAAACACCATATATTTT.

This chain uses TRBV4-1 with TRBJ1-3; 7 nucleotides align to TRBD1. The CDR3 spans 16 residues. The germline CDR1 and CDR2 sequences are MGHRA and YSYEKL. The V segment lost 2 bases and the J segment 2 bases; nucleotides outside the gene matches: 6. The CDR3 nucleotides are TGCGCCAGCAGCCAACGGGACAGTAAAGCTGGAAACACCATATATTTT. It translates to CASSQRDSKAGNTIYF.

This clone was observed a few times. The chain employs TRBV29-1 and TRBJ2-7; D is possibly TRBD1 (5 bases). Trimming left V 2 bases short and J 8 bases short, with 19 bases between. Germline V gene sequence: CDR1 SQVTM, CDR2 ANQGSEA. The CDR3 spans 14 residues. CDR3: CSVELGSGLRQQYF. The CDR3 bases are TGCAGCGTTGAACTGGGGTCAGGGCTTCGTCAGCAGTACTTC.

This clone was observed a handful of times. The J gene is TRBJ2-7, the V gene TRBV7-6; TRBD2 might be the D (6 bases). The germline V gene has CDR1 SGHVS and CDR2 FNYEAQ. Trimming left V 1 base short and J 5 bases short, with 18 bases between. This CDR3 has 16 residues. CDR3 DNA sequence: TGTGCCAGCAGCTTAGGCGGGGTCCGGGGATCGAACGAGCAGTACTTC. Translated, it gives CASSLGGVRGSNEQYF.

This clone came up a few times. J is TRBJ1-2 and V is TRBV7-9, with D possibly being TRBD1 (6 bases). This CDR3 is 15 amino acids long. With 1 base removed from V and 4 bases from J, the gap between germline ends came to 13 bases. The germline CDR1 and CDR2 sequences are SEHNR and FQNEAQ (reference sequence). The CDR3 nucleotides read TGTGCCAGCAGCTTAGGGGGGGCACGTTTCTATGGCTACACCTTC. It encodes CASSLGGARFYGYTF.

The rearrangement links TRBV7-9 to TRBJ1-2, with D maybe TRBD1 (5 bases). Trimming pared 2 bases from V and 4 bases from J, leaving 11 bases between. Germline lookup yields CDR1 SEHNR and CDR2 FQNEAQ (reference sequence). This CDR3 spans 14 amino acids. The CDR3 here is CASSLPWDGYGYTF. In DNA, the CDR3 is TGTGCCAGCAGCTTACCTTGGGACGGCTATGGCTACACCTTC.

This clone was seen once. The chain joins TRBV7-2 to TRBJ2-5, with D uncertain. The ends were cut back, 0 bases at V and 5 bases at J, with 7 bases in the middle. CDR3 length: 13 amino acids. Germline V CDR1 and CDR2: SGHTA, FQGNSA. CDR3 loop: CASSLAQFETQYF. DNA for the CDR3: TGTGCCAGCAGCTTAGCTCAGTTCGAGACCCAGTACTTC.

V and J are TRBV7-6 and TRBJ2-7; D uncertain. This CDR3 spans 14 amino acids. V dropped 3 bases and J dropped 0 bases, with 9 bases sitting between them. From germline, CDR1 is SGHVS and CDR2 FNYEAQ. The CDR3 region is CASSFAASSYEQYF. As DNA, the CDR3 is TGTGCCAGCAGCTTTGCGGCGAGCTCCTACGAGCAGTACTTC.

This rearrangement joins TRBV2 to TRBJ1-3, with D tentatively TRBD1 (6 bases). The CDR3 has 15 amino acids. The germline V and J ends were trimmed by 7 bases and 0 bases, with 13 bases remaining between them. Germline CDR1 SNHLY, CDR2 FYNNEI. CDR3: CASTQDSLSGNTIYF. CDR3 sequence (DNA): TGTGCCAGCACCCAGGACAGTCTCTCTGGAAACACCATATATTTT.

V and J are TRBV5-6 and TRBJ2-4, with TRBD1 matching 8 bases. The germline gives CDR1 SGHDT, CDR2 YYEEEE. This CDR3 is built from 15 residues. V shed 4 bases and J 8 bases; nucleotides not matched to a gene: 11. In DNA, the CDR3 is TGTGCCAGCAGCGCCGACAGGGGTGCAATCGACATTCAGTACTTC. Its translation: CASSADRGAIDIQYF.

The genes are TRBV5-4 and TRBJ1-1, with D possibly TRBD1 on 5 matching bases. The CDR3 is made up of 16 amino acids. Trimming took off 4 bases at V and 3 bases at J, with 19 bases between the two ends. From germline, CDR1 is SGHNT and CDR2 YYREEE (reference sequence). The CDR3 DNA follows: TGTGCCAGCAGCCCTGGGGGGGTTGAGAGGTACACTGAAGCTTTCTTT. Protein sequence: CASSPGGVERYTEAFF.

This clone appeared a few times. The chain joins TRBV5-4 to TRBJ2-5; D is uncertain. Trimming stripped 4 bases from V and 5 bases from J, with 9 bases between. Germline V gives CDR1 SGHNT, CDR2 YYREEE (reference sequence). CDR3 length: 12 residues. The CDR3, as DNA: TGTGCCAGCAGCCTTACGCGGGAGACCCAGTACTTC. Encoded protein: CASSLTRETQYF.

This rearrangement joins TRBV4-1 to TRBJ2-3; D tentatively fits TRBD1 or TRBD2 (6 bases each). The CDR3 length is 16 residues. V lost 6 bases and J 2 bases, leaving 18 bases between the germline ends. CDR1 and CDR2 from the germline V gene are MGHRA and YSYEKL. The CDR3 DNA follows: TGCGCCAGCAGTCGCGAGGGGGGCGGGGTCACAGATACGCAGTATTTT. This gives the protein CASSREGGGVTDTQYF.

The chain uses TRBV6-1 and TRBJ2-7; no clear D. This CDR3 has 15 residues. CDR1 MNHNS and CDR2 SASEGT come from the germline V gene. Trimming cost V 6 bases and J 4 bases, with 19 bases left between them. CDR3 amino acids: CASRTTSDKGYEQYF. For the CDR3, the DNA is TGTGCCAGCAGGACAACTTCTGATAAAGGGTACGAGCAGTACTTC.

The chain couples TRBV5-1 to TRBJ2-2, with 8 positions matching TRBD1. The germline V gene has CDR1 SGHRS and CDR2 YFSETQ. V lost 5 bases and J lost 4; bases outside the gene matches: 7. CDR3 length equals 15 residues. In nucleotides, the CDR3 is TGCGCCAGCAGACCAGGGGGCGCAGGCACCGGGGAGCTGTTTTTT. Amino acid sequence: CASRPGGAGTGELFF.

This chain joins TRBV12-5 and TRBJ2-2; 9 nucleotides agree with TRBD2. CDR1 is LGHNT and CDR2 is FRNRAP in the germline V gene. The trim removed 7 bases at V and 3 bases at J, leaving 6 bases unmatched. The CDR3 sequence is 15 residues long. The CDR3 reads CASAPGLAHTGELFF. DNA for the CDR3: TGTGCTAGTGCCCCTGGACTAGCGCACACCGGGGAGCTGTTTTTT.

The chain uses TRBV6-5 and TRBJ1-3, with D unclear. CDR1 is MNHEY, CDR2 SVGAGI, per germline. Trimming cost V 0 bases and J 4 bases, with 7 bases left between them. The CDR3 has 14 amino acids. CDR3 sequence (DNA): TGTGCCAGCAGTTACTCGATCTCCGGAAACACCATATATTTT. It codes for CASSYSISGNTIYF.

The V and J genes are TRBV6-5 and TRBJ1-1; unclear D gene. The CDR3 totals 15 residues. V was trimmed by 0 bases and J by 4 bases, leaving 12 bases between them. Germline CDR1 is MNHEY and CDR2 is SVGAGI. The CDR3 is CASSYSFRMGTEAFF. CDR3 bases: TGTGCCAGCAGTTACTCGTTCAGGATGGGCACTGAAGCTTTCTTT.

This clone has just a few counts. The same CDR3 is also encoded by other DNA sequences in this sample. CDR3 amino acids: CASSGDSYEQYF. CDR3 nucleotide sequence: TGTGCCAGCAGCGGAGACAGCTACGAGCAGTACTTC. The chain combines TRBV11-2 with TRBJ2-7; D perhaps matches TRBD1 (5 bases). Germline CDR1 SGHAT, CDR2 FQNNGV. V dropped 5 bases and J dropped 3 bases, with 8 bases sitting between them. This CDR3 contains 12 residues.

V is TRBV2 and J is TRBJ2-3; a weak D match, TRBD2 (6 bases). CDR1 and CDR2 from the germline V gene are SNHLY and FYNNEI. V dropped 6 bases and J dropped 6 bases, with 13 bases sitting between them. The CDR3 contains 13 residues. CDR3 DNA sequence: TGTGCCAGCAGCGAGGGACTCCTCGATACGCAGTATTTT. This sequence encodes CASSEGLLDTQYF. Full variable domain (rest looked up from reference TRBV2 and TRBJ2-3): EPEVTQTPSHQVTQMGQEVILRCVPISNHLYFYWYRQILGQKVEFLVSFYNNEISEKSEIFDDQFSVERPDGSNFTLKIRSTKLEDSAMYFCASSEGLLDTQYFGPGTRLTVL.

The chain recombines TRBV10-3 with TRBJ1-5; TRBD1 agrees at 7 bases. This CDR3 has 13 residues. V shed 8 bases and J 2 bases; nucleotides not matched to a gene: 3. CDR1 is ENHRY and CDR2 is SYGVKD in the germline V gene. The chain's CDR3 is CAISGQRNQPQHF. The CDR3 DNA is TGTGCCATCTCGGGACAGCGCAATCAGCCCCAGCATTTT.

In DNA, the CDR3 is TGTGCCAGCAGCCGAGCGGGGGGCCTCTACGAGCAGTACTTC. Its translation is CASSRAGGLYEQYF. V and J are TRBV7-2 and TRBJ2-7; 9 bases map to TRBD2. The CDR3 runs to 14 residues. The V segment lost 5 bases and the J segment 3 bases; nucleotides outside the gene matches: 5. Germline CDR1 SGHTA, CDR2 FQGNSA. The full variable domain, completed using reference TRBV7-2 and TRBJ2-7, is GAGVSQSPSNKVTEKGKDVELRCDPISGHTALYWYRQSLGQGLEFLIYFQGNSAPDKSGLPSDRFSAERTGGSVSTLTIQRTQQEDSAVYLCASSRAGGLYEQYFGPGTRLTVT.

The CDR3 bases are TGTGCCAGCAGCGAAGAGGGGGTATCCGGACAGGGGAGTTACACCTTC. This encodes CASSEEGVSGQGSYTF. The chain has TRBV7-9 and TRBJ1-2; the match to TRBD1 covers 9 bases. The V and J ends lost 5 bases and 11 bases, in that order; junction bases with no gene match: 18. Germline V lookup: CDR1 SEHNR, CDR2 FQNEAQ (reference sequence). The CDR3 runs to 16 residues.

CDR3 nucleotide sequence: TGTGCCAGCTCACCAGCCAGGGGTTTGGGGGACTCTGGAAACACCATATATTTT. It translates to CASSPARGLGDSGNTIYF. This chain links TRBV18 with TRBJ1-3, with D perhaps matching TRBD1 (6 bases). Germline CDR1 reads KGHSH; CDR2 reads LQKENI. This CDR3 has 18 residues. V shed 2 bases and J shed 0 bases, with 17 bases lying between them. Full variable domain (missing parts from reference TRBV18 and TRBJ1-3): NAGVMQNPRHLVRRRGQEARLRCSPMKGHSHVYWYRQLPEEGLKFMVYLQKENIIDESGMPKERFSAEFPKEGPSILRIQQVVRGDSAAYFCASSPARGLGDSGNTIYFGEGSWLTVV.

The J gene is TRBJ2-5, the V gene TRBV28; D is unclear. CDR1 is MDHEN and CDR2 is SYDVKM in the germline V gene. The V and J ends lost 2 bases and 5 bases respectively, with 9 bases between them. The CDR3 sequence is 13 residues long. The CDR3 loop reads CASSLPFQETQYF. In DNA form, the CDR3 reads TGTGCCAGCAGTTTACCTTTCCAGGAGACCCAGTACTTC.

The genes are TRBV4-2 and TRBJ1-5; D is unresolved. Germline V gene data show CDR1 as LGHNA and CDR2 as YNFKEQ. This CDR3 comprises 15 residues. V shed 1 base and J shed 7 bases, with 14 bases lying between them. CDR3 DNA sequence: TGTGCCAGCAGCCAAGCTGGTTCGGGCGGCCAGCCCCAGCATTTT. This gives the protein CASSQAGSGGQPQHF.

The V call is TRBV27, the J call TRBJ1-5; 10 nucleotides match TRBD1. Germline values: CDR1 MNHEY, CDR2 SMNVEV (reference sequence). The CDR3 spans 15 residues. The ends lost 6 bases at V and 6 bases at J; junction bases unmatched: 8. The CDR3 is CASRETGGLGQPQHF. The DNA for the CDR3 is TGTGCCAGCAGAGAGACAGGGGGCTTAGGTCAGCCCCAGCATTTT.

The chain joins TRBV9 to TRBJ1-1; D not resolved. V dropped 4 bases and J dropped 0 bases, with 7 bases sitting between them. The V gene's germline CDR1 is SGDLS and CDR2 YYNGEE. The CDR3 length is 13 residues. CDR3 sequence: CASSITVNTEAFF. The CDR3 coding sequence is TGTGCCAGCAGCATTACAGTGAACACTGAAGCTTTCTTT. Supplemented by reference TRBV9 and TRBJ1-1, the full variable domain reads DSGVTQTPKHLITATGQRVTLRCSPRSGDLSVYWYQQSLDQGLQFLIQYYNGEERAKGNILERFSAQQFPDLHSELNLSSLELGDSALYFCASSITVNTEAFFGQGTRLTVV.

The sample holds a few counts of this clone. The chain combines TRBV5-6 with TRBJ1-1, with 9 positions matching TRBD1. Per the germline V gene, CDR1 is SGHDT and CDR2 is YYEEEE. CDR3 length equals 16 residues. Trimming at V came to 7 bases and at J to 3 bases, leaving 13 bases not matched to a gene. CDR3 in amino acids: CASRDLQGARDTEAFF. CDR3 nucleotide sequence: TGTGCCAGCCGTGACCTACAGGGGGCAAGGGACACTGAAGCTTTCTTT.

This chain links TRBV28 with TRBJ2-4; D is undetermined. Germline assignment: CDR1 MDHEN and CDR2 SYDVKM. This CDR3 comprises 16 residues. The V and J ends lost 5 bases and 0 bases respectively, with 14 bases between them. The DNA for the CDR3 is TGTGCCAGCAGTCCAGGTGATCTCTTAGCCAAAAACATTCAGTACTTC. This gives the protein CASSPGDLLAKNIQYF.

This sequence joins TRBV30 and TRBJ2-5; D gene uncertain. The CDR3 covers 12 residues. The V gene's germline CDR1 is GTSNPN and CDR2 SVGIG (reference sequence). V was shortened by 3 bases and J by 3 bases, with 8 bases between the two germline ends. CDR3 nucleotides: TGTGCCTGGAGGGGCAGGAAAGAGACCCAGTACTTC. Its translation is CAWRGRKETQYF.

DNA for the CDR3: TGTGCCATCAGTGGGAAATCCGGGGAGCTGTTTTTT. It yields the protein CAISGKSGELFF. The chain carries TRBV10-3 and TRBJ2-2; D not certain. The V gene lost 4 bases and the J gene lost 6 bases, with 6 bases spanning the gap. CDR3 length: 12 residues. The germline V gene encodes CDR1 ENHRY and CDR2 SYGVKD.